The clone carrying this TCR beta chain appeared a few times. What it recognizes is unknown. The sample comes from a study of T cell repertoires in cytomegalovirus infection. TCRdb independently ran MiXCR on the reads; one entry per CDR3 protein. This table holds roughly 120,000 distinct CDR3 sequences, around 28% found once. Germline CDR1 SGHTS, CDR2 YDEGEE. The trim removed 4 bases at V and 4 bases at J, leaving 7 bases unmatched. The CDR3 extends over 15 amino acids. The receptor was derived from a human donor in good health (CMV status not recorded). Some clones in this sample may be carry-over from other donors' samples. The chain is built from TRBV5-8 and TRBJ2-3, with 9 bases fitting TRBD1. The starting material was CD8+ T cells from cultured PBMCs, obtained from culture after CMV antigen stimulation. CDR3 coding DNA: TGTGCCAGCAGCACCGGACAGGGGAGGGCAGATACGCAGTATTTT. Residues: CASSTGQGRADTQYF. The full variable domain, in which reference TRBV5-8 and TRBJ2-3 provide the parts outside the CDR3, is EAGVTQSPTHLIKTRGQQATLRCSPISGHTSVYWYQQALGLGLQFLLWYDEGEERNRGNFPPRFSGRQFPNYSSELNVNALELEDSALYLCASSTGQGRADTQYFGPGTRLTVL.